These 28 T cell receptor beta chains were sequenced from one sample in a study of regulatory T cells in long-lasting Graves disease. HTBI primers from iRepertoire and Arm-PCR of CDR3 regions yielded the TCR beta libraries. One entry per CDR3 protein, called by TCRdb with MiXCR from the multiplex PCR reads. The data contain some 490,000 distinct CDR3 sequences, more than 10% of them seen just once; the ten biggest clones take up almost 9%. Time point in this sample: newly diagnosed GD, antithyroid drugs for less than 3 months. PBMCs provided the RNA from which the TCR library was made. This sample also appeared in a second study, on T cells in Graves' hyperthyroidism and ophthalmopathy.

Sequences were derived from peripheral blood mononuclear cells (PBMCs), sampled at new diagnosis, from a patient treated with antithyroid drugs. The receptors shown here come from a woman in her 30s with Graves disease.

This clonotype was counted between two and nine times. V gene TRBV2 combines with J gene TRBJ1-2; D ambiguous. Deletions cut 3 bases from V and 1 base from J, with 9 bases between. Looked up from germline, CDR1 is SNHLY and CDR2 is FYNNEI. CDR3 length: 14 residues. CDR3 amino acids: CASSEARNNYGYTF. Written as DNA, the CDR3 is TGTGCCAGCAGTGAGGCAAGGAATAACTATGGCTACACCTTC.

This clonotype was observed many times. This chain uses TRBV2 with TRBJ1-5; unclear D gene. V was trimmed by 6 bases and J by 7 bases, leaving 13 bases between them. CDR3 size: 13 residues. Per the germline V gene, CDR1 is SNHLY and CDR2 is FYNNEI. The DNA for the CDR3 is TGTGCCAGCAGACAGTACGCGGGGCAGCCCCAGCATTTT. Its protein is CASRQYAGQPQHF.

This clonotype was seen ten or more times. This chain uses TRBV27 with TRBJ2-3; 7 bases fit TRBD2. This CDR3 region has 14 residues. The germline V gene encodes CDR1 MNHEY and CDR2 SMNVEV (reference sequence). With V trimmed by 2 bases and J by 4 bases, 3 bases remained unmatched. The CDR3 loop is CASSLRGRADTQYF. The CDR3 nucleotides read TGTGCCAGCAGTTTACGGGGGAGGGCAGATACGCAGTATTTT.

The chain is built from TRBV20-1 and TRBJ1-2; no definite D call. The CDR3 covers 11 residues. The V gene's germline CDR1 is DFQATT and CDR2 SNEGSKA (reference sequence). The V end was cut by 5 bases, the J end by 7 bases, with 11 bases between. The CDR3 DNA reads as TGCAGTGCTCCGGGGATTTTTGGCTACACCTTC. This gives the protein CSAPGIFGYTF.

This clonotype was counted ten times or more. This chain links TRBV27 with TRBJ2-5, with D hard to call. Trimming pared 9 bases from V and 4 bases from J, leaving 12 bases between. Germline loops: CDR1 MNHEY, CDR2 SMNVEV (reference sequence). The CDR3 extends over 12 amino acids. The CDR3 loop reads CARLPEGETQYF. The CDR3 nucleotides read TGTGCCAGGCTCCCGGAAGGAGAGACCCAGTACTTC.

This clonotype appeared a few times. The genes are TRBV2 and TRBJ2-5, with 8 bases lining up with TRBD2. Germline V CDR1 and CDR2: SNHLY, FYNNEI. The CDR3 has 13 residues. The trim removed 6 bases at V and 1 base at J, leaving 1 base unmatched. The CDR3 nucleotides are TGTGCCAGCAGGCGGGGGGTCCAAGAGACCCAGTACTTC. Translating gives CASRRGVQETQYF.

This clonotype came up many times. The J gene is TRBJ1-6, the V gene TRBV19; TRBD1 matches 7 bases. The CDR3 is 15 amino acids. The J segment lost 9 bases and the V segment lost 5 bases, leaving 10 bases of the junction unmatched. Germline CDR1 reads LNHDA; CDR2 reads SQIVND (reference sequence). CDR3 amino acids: CASSYRSPGGSPLHF. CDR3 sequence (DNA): TGTGCCAGTAGTTACCGGAGTCCAGGGGGTTCACCCCTCCACTTT.

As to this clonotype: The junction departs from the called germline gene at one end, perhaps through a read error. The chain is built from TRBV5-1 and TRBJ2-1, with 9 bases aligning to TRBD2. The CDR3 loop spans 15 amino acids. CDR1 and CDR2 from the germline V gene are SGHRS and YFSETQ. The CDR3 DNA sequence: TGCGCCAGCAGCTATAGCGGGAGTGGTATGAATGGGCAGTTCTTC. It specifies CASSYSGSGMNGQFF. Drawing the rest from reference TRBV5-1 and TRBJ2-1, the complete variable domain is KAGVTQTPRYLIKTRGQQVTLSCSPISGHRSVSWYQQTPGQGLQFLFEYFSETQRNKGNFPGRFSGRQFSNSRSEMNVSTLELGDSALYLCASSYSGSGMNGQFFGPGTRLTVL.

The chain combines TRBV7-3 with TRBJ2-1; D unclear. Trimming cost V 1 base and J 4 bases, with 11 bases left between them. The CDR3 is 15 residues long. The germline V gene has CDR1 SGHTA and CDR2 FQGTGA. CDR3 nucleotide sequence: TGTGCCAGCAGCTTAATGGGATCAACTTACAATGAGCAGTTCTTC. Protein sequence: CASSLMGSTYNEQFF.

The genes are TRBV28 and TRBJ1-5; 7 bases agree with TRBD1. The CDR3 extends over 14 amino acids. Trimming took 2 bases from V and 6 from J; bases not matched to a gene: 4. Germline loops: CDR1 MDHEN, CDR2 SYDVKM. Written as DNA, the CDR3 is TGTGCCAGCAGTTTAACCAGGGGGAGTCAGCCCCAGCATTTT. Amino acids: CASSLTRGSQPQHF.

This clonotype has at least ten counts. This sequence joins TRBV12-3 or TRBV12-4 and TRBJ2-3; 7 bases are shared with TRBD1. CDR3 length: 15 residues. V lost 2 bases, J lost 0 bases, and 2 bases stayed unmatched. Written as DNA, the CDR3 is TGTGCCAGCAGTTTAAGGGGGCTTAGCACAGATACGCAGTATTTT. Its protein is CASSLRGLSTDTQYF.

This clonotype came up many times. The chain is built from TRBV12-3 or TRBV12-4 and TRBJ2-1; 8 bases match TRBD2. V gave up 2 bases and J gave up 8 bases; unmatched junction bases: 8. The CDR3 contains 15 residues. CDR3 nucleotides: TGTGCCAGCAGTTTAAAAAGCGGGAGTTACTATGAGCAGTTCTTC. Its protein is CASSLKSGSYYEQFF.

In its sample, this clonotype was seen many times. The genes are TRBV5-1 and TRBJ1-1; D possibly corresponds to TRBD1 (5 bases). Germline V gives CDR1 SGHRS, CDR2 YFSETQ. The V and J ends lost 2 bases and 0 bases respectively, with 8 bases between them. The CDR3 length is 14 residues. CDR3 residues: CASSLGELNTEAFF. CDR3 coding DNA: TGCGCCAGCAGCTTAGGGGAACTGAACACTGAAGCTTTCTTT.

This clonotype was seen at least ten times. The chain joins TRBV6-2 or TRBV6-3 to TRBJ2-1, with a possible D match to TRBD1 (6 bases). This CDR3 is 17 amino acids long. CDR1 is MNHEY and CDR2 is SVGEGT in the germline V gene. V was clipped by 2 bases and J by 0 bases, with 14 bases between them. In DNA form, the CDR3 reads TGTGCCAGCAGTTACGCGGCGGACAGTCGCTCCTACAATGAGCAGTTCTTC. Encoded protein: CASSYAADSRSYNEQFF.

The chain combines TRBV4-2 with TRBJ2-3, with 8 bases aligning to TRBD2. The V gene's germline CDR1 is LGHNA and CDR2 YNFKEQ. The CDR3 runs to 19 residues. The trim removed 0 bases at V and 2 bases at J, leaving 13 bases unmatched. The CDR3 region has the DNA TGTGCCAGCAGCCAAGATTCGGTAGCGGGGCAAGAAGACACAGATACGCAGTATTTT. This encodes CASSQDSVAGQEDTDTQYF.

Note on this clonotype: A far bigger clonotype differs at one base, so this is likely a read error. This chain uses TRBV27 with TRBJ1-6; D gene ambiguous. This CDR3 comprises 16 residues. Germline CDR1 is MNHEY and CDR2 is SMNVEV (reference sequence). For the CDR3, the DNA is TGTGCCAGCAGCTCCTCTGGAGTGTTCCTGGATTCACCCCTCCGCTTT. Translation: CASSSSGVFLDSPLRF.

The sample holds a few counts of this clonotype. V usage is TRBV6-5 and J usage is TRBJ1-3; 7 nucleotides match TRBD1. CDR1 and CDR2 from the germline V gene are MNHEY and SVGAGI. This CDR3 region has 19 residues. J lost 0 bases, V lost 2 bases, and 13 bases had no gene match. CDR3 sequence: CASSYHLRTGPDSGNTIYF. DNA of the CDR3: TGTGCCAGCAGTTACCACTTAAGGACAGGCCCAGACTCTGGAAACACCATATATTTT.

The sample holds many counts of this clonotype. The CDR3 nucleotides read TGTGCCAGCAGCAGCGGGATCACCGGGGAGCTGTTTTTT. Its translation: CASSSGITGELFF. The J gene is TRBJ2-2, the V gene TRBV28; 7 bases fit TRBD2. Germline values: CDR1 MDHEN, CDR2 SYDVKM. J lost 4 bases, V lost 6 bases, and 2 bases had no gene match. The CDR3 is made up of 13 amino acids.

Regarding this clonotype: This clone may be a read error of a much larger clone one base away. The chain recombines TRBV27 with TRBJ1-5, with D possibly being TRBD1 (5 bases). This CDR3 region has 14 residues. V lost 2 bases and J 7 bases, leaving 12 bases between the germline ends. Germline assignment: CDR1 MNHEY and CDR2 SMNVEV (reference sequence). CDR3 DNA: TGTGCCAGCAGTTTAGCCCAGGGAGGACAGCCCCAGCATTTT. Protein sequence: CASSLAQGGQPQHF.

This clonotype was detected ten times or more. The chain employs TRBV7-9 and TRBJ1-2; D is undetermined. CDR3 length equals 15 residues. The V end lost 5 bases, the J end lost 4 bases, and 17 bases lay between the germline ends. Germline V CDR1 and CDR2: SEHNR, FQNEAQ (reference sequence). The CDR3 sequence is CASSRRAEEFYGYTF. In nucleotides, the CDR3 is TGTGCCAGCAGCCGGCGGGCCGAGGAATTCTATGGCTACACCTTC.

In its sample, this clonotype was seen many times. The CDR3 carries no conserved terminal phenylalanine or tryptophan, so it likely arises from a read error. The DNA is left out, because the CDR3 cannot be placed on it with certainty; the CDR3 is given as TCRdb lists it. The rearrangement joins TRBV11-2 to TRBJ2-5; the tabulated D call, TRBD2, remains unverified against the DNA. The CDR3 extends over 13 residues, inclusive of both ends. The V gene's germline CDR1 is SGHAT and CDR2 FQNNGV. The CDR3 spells CASSLDFMLGLWL.

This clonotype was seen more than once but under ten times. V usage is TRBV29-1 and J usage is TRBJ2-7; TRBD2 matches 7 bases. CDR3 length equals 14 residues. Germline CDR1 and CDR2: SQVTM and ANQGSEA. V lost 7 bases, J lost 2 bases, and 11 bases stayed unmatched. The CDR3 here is CSAVPSGNPYEQYF. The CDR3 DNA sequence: TGCAGCGCCGTGCCAAGCGGGAACCCCTACGAGCAGTACTTC.

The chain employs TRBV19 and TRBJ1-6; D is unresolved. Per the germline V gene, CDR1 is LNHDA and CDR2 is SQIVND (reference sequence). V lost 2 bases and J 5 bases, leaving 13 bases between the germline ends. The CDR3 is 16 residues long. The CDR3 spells CASSITAWADNSPLHF. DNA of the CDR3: TGTGCCAGTAGTATAACAGCCTGGGCGGATAATTCACCCCTCCACTTT.

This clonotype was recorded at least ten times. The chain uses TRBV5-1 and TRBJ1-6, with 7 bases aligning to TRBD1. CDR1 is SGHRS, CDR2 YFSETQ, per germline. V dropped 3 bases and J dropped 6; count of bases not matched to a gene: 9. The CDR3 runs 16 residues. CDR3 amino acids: CASSWETGRSNSPLHF. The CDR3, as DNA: TGCGCCAGCAGCTGGGAGACAGGGAGGAGTAATTCACCCCTCCACTTT.

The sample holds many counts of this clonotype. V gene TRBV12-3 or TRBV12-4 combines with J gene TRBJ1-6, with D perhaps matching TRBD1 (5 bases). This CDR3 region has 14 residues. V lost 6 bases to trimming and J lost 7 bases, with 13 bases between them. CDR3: CASRTAGINSPLHF. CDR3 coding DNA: TGTGCCAGCAGGACAGCGGGTATCAATTCACCCCTCCACTTT.

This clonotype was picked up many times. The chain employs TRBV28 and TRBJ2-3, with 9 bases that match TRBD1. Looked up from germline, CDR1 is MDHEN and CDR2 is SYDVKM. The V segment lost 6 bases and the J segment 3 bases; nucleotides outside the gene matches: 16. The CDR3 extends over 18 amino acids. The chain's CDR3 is CASRSNRGRLPLTDTQYF. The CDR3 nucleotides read TGTGCCAGCAGGTCCAACAGGGGGCGCCTTCCCTTAACAGATACGCAGTATTTT.

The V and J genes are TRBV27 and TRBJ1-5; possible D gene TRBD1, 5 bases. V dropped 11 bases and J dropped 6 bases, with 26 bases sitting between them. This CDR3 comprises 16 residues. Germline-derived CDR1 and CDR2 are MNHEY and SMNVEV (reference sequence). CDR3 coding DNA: TGTGCCGGTAAACAGGCGGGCAGGGTAGAATGTCAGCCCCAGCATTTT. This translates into CAGKQAGRVECQPQHF.

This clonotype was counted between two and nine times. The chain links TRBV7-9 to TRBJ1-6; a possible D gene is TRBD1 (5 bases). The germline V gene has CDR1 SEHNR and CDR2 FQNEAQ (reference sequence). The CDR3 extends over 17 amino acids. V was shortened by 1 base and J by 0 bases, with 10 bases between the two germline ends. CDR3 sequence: CASSLEWGASYNSPLHF. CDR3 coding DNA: TGTGCCAGCAGCTTAGAGTGGGGCGCCTCCTATAATTCACCCCTCCACTTT.